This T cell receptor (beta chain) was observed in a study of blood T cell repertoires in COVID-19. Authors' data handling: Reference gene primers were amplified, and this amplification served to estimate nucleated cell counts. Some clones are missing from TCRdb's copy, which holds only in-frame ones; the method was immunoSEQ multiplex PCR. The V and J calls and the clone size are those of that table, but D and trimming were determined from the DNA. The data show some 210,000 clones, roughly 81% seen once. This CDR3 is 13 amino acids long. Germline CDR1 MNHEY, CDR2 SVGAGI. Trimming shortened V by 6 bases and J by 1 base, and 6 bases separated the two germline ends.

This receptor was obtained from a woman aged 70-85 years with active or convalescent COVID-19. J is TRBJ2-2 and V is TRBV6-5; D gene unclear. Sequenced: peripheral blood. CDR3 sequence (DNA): TGTGCCAGCAGGCGACAGAACACCGGGGAGCTGTTTTTT. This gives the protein CASRRQNTGELFF.